This TCR beta chain was obtained from a study of cytomegalovirus exposure and HLA in healthy donors. PCR used 60 Vbeta primers and 13 Jbeta primers. Some clones are missing from TCRdb's copy, which holds only in-frame ones; the method was immunoSEQ multiplex PCR. The table lists more than 110,000 clones. Regarding this clone: Its antigen is still unknown.

Study results and limitations: Later analysis indicated greater clonal expansion among HLA-associated TCR beta chains than among equally common other chains. Earlier analysis looked at TCR beta V segments, and most were productive about 87% or about 30% of the time.

The clonotype comes from a man aged 40-50 years in good health and CMV-seronegative. The sample consisted of PBMCs.

In DNA form, the CDR3 reads TGTGCCAGCAGCACCGACAGGCTTACCAGGGCTTTCTTT. Translated, it gives CASSTDRLTRAFF. The J gene is TRBJ1-1, the V gene TRBV6-5, with D possibly being TRBD1 (6 bases). Germline CDR1 and CDR2: MNHEY and SVGAGI. CDR3 size: 13 residues. The V end lost 6 bases, the J end lost 11 bases, and 19 bases lay between the germline ends.